This T cell receptor (beta chain) emerged from a study of T-cell reconstitution after alpha-beta-depleted transplantation in children. The germline V gene encodes CDR1 SGHRS and CDR2 YFSETQ. CDR3 length: 15 amino acids. Unique molecular identifiers were built into the TCRbeta library. From the PCR reads, TCRdb called clonotypes with MiXCR, one entry per CDR3 protein. The data hold about 600,000 distinct CDR3 sequences, with more than 9% observed a single time. This clonotype was observed at least ten times. At one end, the junction sequence differs from germline, possibly due to a read error. This sequence joins TRBV5-1 and TRBJ2-2; 9 bases are shared with TRBD1. The specimen comprised PBMCs from the stem cell graft donor, sampled from the stem cell graft. This clonotype originated in a human donor who donated a stem cell graft to a child with acute myeloid leukemia. The CDR3 DNA follows: TGTGCCAGCAGCTTGGGACAGGGTAACACCGGGGAGCTGTTTTTT. Protein: CASSLGQGNTGELFF.